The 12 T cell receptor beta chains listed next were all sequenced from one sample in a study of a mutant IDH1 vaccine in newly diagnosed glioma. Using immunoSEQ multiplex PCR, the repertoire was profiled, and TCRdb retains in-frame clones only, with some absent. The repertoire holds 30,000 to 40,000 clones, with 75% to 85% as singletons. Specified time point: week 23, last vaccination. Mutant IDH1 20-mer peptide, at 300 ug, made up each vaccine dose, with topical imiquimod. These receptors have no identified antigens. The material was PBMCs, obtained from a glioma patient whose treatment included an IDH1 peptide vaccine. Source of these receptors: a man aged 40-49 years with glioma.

This CDR3 reads CASSQVPTGTSGQETQYF. In DNA, the CDR3 is TGTGCCAGCAGCCAAGTTCCAACCGGGACTAGCGGCCAAGAGACCCAGTACTTC. The gene calls are TRBV4-2 and TRBJ2-5, with 11 positions matching TRBD2. The germline V gene encodes CDR1 LGHNA and CDR2 YNFKEQ. The CDR3 contains 18 residues. Losses at the gene ends were 1 base for V and 1 base for J; bases not matched to a gene: 8.

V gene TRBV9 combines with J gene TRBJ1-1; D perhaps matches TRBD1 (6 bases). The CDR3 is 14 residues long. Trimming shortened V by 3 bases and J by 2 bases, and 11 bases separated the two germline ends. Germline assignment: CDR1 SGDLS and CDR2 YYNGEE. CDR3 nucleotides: TGTGCCAGCAGCGCGGGGGACATCAACACTGAAGCTTTCTTT. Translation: CASSAGDINTEAFF. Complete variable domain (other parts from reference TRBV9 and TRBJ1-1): DSGVTQTPKHLITATGQRVTLRCSPRSGDLSVYWYQQSLDQGLQFLIQYYNGEERAKGNILERFSAQQFPDLHSELNLSSLELGDSALYFCASSAGDINTEAFFGQGTRLTVV.

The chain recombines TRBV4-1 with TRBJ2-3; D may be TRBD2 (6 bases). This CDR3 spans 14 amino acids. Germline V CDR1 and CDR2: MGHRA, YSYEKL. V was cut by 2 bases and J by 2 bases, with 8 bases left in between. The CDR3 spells CASSQPGVTDTQYF. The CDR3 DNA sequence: TGCGCCAGCAGCCAACCGGGAGTCACAGATACGCAGTATTTT.

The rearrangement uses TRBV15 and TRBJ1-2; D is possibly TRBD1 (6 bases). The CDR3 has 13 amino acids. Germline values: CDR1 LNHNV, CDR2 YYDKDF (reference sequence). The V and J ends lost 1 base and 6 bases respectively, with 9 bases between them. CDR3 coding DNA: TGTGCCACCAGCAGAGGGGACACCAATGGCTACACCTTC. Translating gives CATSRGDTNGYTF. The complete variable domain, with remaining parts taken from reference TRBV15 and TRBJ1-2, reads DAMVIQNPRYQVTQFGKPVTLSCSQTLNHNVMYWYQQKSSQAPKLLFHYYDKDFNNEADTPDNFQSRRPNTSFCFLDIRSPGLGDTAMYLCATSRGDTNGYTFGSGTRLTVV.

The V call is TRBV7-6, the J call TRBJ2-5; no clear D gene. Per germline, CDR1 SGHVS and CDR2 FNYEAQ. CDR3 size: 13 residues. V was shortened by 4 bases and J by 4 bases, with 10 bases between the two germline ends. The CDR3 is CASSSRMGETQYF. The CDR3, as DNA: TGTGCCAGCAGCTCTCGTATGGGAGAGACCCAGTACTTC.

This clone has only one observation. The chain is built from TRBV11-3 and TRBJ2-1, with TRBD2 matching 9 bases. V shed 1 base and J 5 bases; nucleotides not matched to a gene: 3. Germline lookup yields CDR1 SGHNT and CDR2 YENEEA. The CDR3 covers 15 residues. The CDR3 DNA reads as TGTGCCAGCAGCTTAGGTAGCGGGAGTAACAATGAGCAGTTCTTC. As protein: CASSLGSGSNNEQFF.

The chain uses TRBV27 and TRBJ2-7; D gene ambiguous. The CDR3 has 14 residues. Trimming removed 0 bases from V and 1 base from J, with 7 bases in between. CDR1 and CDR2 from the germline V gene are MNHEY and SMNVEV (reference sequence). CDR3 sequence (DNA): TGTGCCAGCAGTTTATCGGCTTCATCCTACGAGCAGTACTTC. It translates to CASSLSASSYEQYF.

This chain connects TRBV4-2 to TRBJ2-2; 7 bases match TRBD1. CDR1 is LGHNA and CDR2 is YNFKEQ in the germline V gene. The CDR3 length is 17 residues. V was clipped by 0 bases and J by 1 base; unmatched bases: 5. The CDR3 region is CASSQDRGGQNTGELFF. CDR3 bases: TGTGCCAGCAGCCAAGATAGAGGGGGCCAGAACACCGGGGAGCTGTTTTTT.

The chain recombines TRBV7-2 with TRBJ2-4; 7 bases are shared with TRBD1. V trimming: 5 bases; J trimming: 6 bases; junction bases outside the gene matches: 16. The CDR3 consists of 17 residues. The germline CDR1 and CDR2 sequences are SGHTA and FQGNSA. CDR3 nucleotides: TGTGCCAGCAGCGTTGCCGGGACAGTCTTCACGGGAAACATTCAGTACTTC. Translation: CASSVAGTVFTGNIQYF.

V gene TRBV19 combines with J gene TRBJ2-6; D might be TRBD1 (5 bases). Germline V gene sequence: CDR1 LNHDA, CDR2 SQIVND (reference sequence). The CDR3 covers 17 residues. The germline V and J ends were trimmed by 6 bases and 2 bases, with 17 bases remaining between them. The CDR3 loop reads CASSLTPSRAGANVLTF. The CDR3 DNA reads TGTGCCAGTAGCCTGACGCCATCCAGGGCTGGGGCCAACGTCCTGACTTTC.

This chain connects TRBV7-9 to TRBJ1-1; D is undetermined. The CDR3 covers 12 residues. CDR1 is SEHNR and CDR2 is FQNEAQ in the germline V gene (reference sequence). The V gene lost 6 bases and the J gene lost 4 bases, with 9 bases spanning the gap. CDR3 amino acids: CASSRVTTEAFF. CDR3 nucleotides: TGTGCCAGCAGTAGGGTTACCACTGAAGCTTTCTTT. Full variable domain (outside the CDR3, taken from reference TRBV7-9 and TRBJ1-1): DTGVSQNPRHKITKRGQNVTFRCDPISEHNRLYWYRQTLGQGPEFLTYFQNEAQLEKSRLLSDRFSAERPKGSFSTLEIQRTEQGDSAMYLCASSRVTTEAFFGQGTRLTVV.

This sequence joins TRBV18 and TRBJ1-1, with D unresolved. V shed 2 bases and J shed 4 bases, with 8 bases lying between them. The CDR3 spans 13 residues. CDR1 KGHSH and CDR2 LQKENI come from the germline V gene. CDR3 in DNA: TGTGCCAGCTCACCAACGATTCCCACTGAAGCTTTCTTT. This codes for CASSPTIPTEAFF.